A single sample gave rise to the 15 T cell receptor beta chains below, sequenced in a study of blood T cell repertoires in COVID-19. Data came from immunoSEQ multiplex PCR; TCRdb stores just in-frame clones and leaves some out. The repertoire holds 150,000 or so clones, roughly 78% seen once, with under 2% in the top ten. Sample: peripheral blood. These receptors all stem from an elderly man with acute or convalescent COVID-19.

This clone was seen once. The chain is built from TRBV29-1 and TRBJ1-2, with D unclear. With 4 bases removed from V and 0 bases from J, the gap between germline ends came to 15 bases. Germline lookup yields CDR1 SQVTM and CDR2 ANQGSEA. The CDR3 is 15 residues long. This CDR3 is CSVVIPSLSNYGYTF. The CDR3 DNA reads as TGCAGCGTTGTAATTCCGTCCCTATCTAACTATGGCTACACCTTC.

V and J are TRBV6-1 and TRBJ1-6; TRBD1 might be the D (5 bases). V shed 3 bases and J shed 0 bases, with 6 bases lying between them. The CDR3 runs 15 residues. Germline V gene data show CDR1 as MNHNS and CDR2 as SASEGT. In DNA form, the CDR3 reads TGTGCCAGCAGTGAGACAGCCTCCTATAATTCACCCCTCCACTTT. Protein product: CASSETASYNSPLHF.

V is TRBV3-1 (or the pseudogene TRBV3-2) and J is TRBJ1-2; possibly TRBD1 for D (6 bases). This CDR3 comprises 12 residues. Germline CDR1 and CDR2: LGHDT and YNNKEL (reference sequence). V was clipped by 1 base and J by 13 bases, with 13 bases between them. DNA of the CDR3: TGTGCCAGCAGCCAAGCAGACAGGTCAATCACCTTC. Residues: CASSQADRSITF.

This clone has only a few counts. The chain links TRBV6-6 to TRBJ1-6, with D possibly being TRBD1 (6 bases). V was cut by 5 bases and J by 7 bases, with 18 bases left in between. The V gene's germline CDR1 is MNHNY and CDR2 SVGAGI (reference sequence). This CDR3 comprises 16 residues. The CDR3 DNA follows: TGTGCCAGCAGTCCCCCCGACAGGTCGGGGAATTCACCCCTCCACTTT. Its protein product is CASSPPDRSGNSPLHF.

The chain carries TRBV6-1 and TRBJ1-5; perhaps TRBD1 as D (6 bases). With 3 bases removed from V and 6 bases from J, the gap between germline ends came to 18 bases. This CDR3 is 16 amino acids long. Per germline, CDR1 MNHNS and CDR2 SASEGT. The CDR3 protein is CASSEGRGIGGQPQHF. Written as DNA, the CDR3 is TGTGCCAGCAGTGAGGGCAGGGGAATCGGTGGTCAGCCCCAGCATTTT.

The table lists this clone with a few counts. The V call is TRBV5-5, the J call TRBJ2-7; tentative D call: TRBD1 (5 bases). The CDR3 extends over 13 amino acids. From germline, CDR1 is SGHKS and CDR2 YYEKEE (reference sequence). V was clipped by 4 bases and J by 11 bases, with 19 bases between them. This CDR3 is CASSGVPRDVEYF. CDR3 sequence (DNA): TGTGCCAGCAGCGGGGTGCCCAGGGATGTAGAGTACTTC.

This clone was counted between two and nine times. One junction end does not reproduce the germline sequence, and a read error may be involved. J is TRBJ2-2 and V is TRBV3-1 (or the pseudogene TRBV3-2), with D possibly matching TRBD1 (6 bases). CDR3 length equals 16 residues. Germline-derived CDR1 and CDR2 are LGHDT and YNNKEL (reference sequence). DNA of the CDR3: TGTGCCAGCAGCCAAGAATCTGTGACAGGACACCGGGGAGCTGTTTTT. Amino acids: CASSQESVTGHRGAVF.

The gene calls are TRBV11-2 and TRBJ2-2, with 10 bases that match TRBD1. The CDR3 loop spans 18 amino acids. Germline CDR1 and CDR2: SGHAT and FQNNGV. V lost 5 bases, J lost 1 base, and 10 bases stayed unmatched. In DNA form, the CDR3 reads TGTGCCAGCAGCCTGCCCGGGACAGGGGTCAGGAACACCGGGGAGCTGTTTTTT. It encodes CASSLPGTGVRNTGELFF.

This clone was detected only a few times. V gene TRBV4-1 combines with J gene TRBJ1-2; perhaps TRBD1 as D (5 bases). Looked up from germline, CDR1 is MGHRA and CDR2 is YSYEKL. This CDR3 contains 14 residues. The V gene lost 1 base and the J gene lost 6 bases, with 12 bases spanning the gap. This CDR3 reads CASSQGTRMDGYTF. CDR3 DNA: TGCGCCAGCAGCCAAGGGACACGAATGGATGGCTACACCTTC.

The gene calls are TRBV19 and TRBJ2-1; 8 nucleotides align to TRBD2. After removal of 4 bases from V and 6 bases from J, the junction contained 11 bases not matched to a gene. The CDR3 is 16 residues long. CDR1 is LNHDA and CDR2 is SQIVND in the germline V gene (reference sequence). The CDR3 sequence is CASSTSGGALSNEQFF. The CDR3 DNA reads as TGTGCCAGTAGTACCTCGGGAGGGGCGCTCAGCAATGAGCAGTTCTTC. Drawing the rest from reference TRBV19 and TRBJ2-1, the complete variable domain is DGGITQSPKYLFRKEGQNVTLSCEQNLNHDAMYWYRQDPGQGLRLIYYSQIVNDFQKGDIAEGYSVSREKKESFPLTVTSAQKNPTAFYLCASSTSGGALSNEQFFGPGTRLTVL.

The chain joins TRBV6-5 to TRBJ2-5; TRBD1 matches 9 bases. The germline V gene has CDR1 MNHEY and CDR2 SVGAGI. The V segment lost 2 bases and the J segment 5 bases; nucleotides outside the gene matches: 9. The CDR3 is made up of 16 amino acids. The DNA for the CDR3 is TGTGCCAGCAGTTACCAGATAACAGGGGGCGTGGAGACCCAGTACTTC. This sequence encodes CASSYQITGGVETQYF.

As for this clone: The junction departs from the called germline gene at one end, perhaps through a read error. The genes are TRBV18 and TRBJ1-4, with D unresolved. The CDR3 extends over 13 amino acids. Germline loops: CDR1 KGHSH, CDR2 LQKENI. The CDR3 DNA sequence: TGTGCCAGCTCACTATCTGCTAATGAAAACCTGTTTTTT. Its translation: CASSLSANENLFF.

The chain joins TRBV5-1 to TRBJ2-1; TRBD1 matches 12 bases. V shed 4 bases and J 8 bases; nucleotides not matched to a gene: 13. The CDR3 is 17 residues long. From germline, CDR1 is SGHRS and CDR2 YFSETQ. The CDR3 here is CASSQKSGTGGIDEQFF. CDR3 nucleotide sequence: TGCGCCAGCAGCCAGAAATCCGGGACAGGGGGCATCGATGAGCAGTTCTTC. Drawing the rest from reference TRBV5-1 and TRBJ2-1, the complete variable domain is KAGVTQTPRYLIKTRGQQVTLSCSPISGHRSVSWYQQTPGQGLQFLFEYFSETQRNKGNFPGRFSGRQFSNSRSEMNVSTLELGDSALYLCASSQKSGTGGIDEQFFGPGTRLTVL.

The V gene is TRBV27, the J gene TRBJ1-5; D remains ambiguous. V was trimmed by 5 bases and J by 11 bases, leaving 16 bases between them. The CDR3 extends over 13 amino acids. CDR1 is MNHEY and CDR2 is SMNVEV in the germline V gene (reference sequence). The CDR3 DNA sequence: TGTGCCAGCAGTCGGTGGGTGGAGGGCACCCAGCATTTT. As protein: CASSRWVEGTQHF.

The CDR3 spells CASGALAGGNEQFF. CDR3 DNA sequence: TGTGCCAGCGGAGCACTAGCGGGGGGAAATGAGCAGTTCTTC. The rearrangement joins TRBV19 to TRBJ2-1; 12 bases are shared with TRBD2. V shed 9 bases, J shed 7 bases, and the junction held 7 bases outside the gene matches. Germline V CDR1 and CDR2: LNHDA, SQIVND (reference sequence). This CDR3 is built from 14 residues.